This T cell receptor beta chain was observed in a study of T cells in Graves' hyperthyroidism and ophthalmopathy. RNA transcripts served as the template for amplifying TCR beta CDR3 regions. First-round RT-PCR with HTBI primers amplified the TCR CDR3 region. Each CDR3 protein gets one entry after TCRdb re-called the multiplex PCR reads with MiXCR. The sample has more than 150,000 distinct CDR3 sequences, over 15% seen once. Study results and limitations: A model using 13 V-J features told ophthalmopathy apart from stable hyperthyroidism.

Comment on this clonotype: The antigen is unknown.

Absent ophthalmopathy progression within 18 months defined stable Graves' hyperthyroidism. Per the germline V gene, CDR1 is LGHDT and CDR2 is YNNKEL (reference sequence). This CDR3 is built from 16 residues. V was pared by 8 bases and J by 1 base, with 20 bases between. The sequenced sample was blood. The rearrangement joins TRBV3-1 to TRBJ2-5, with D maybe TRBD2 (5 bases). This TCR came from a woman aged 45-65 years with Graves' hyperthyroidism. In DNA, the CDR3 is TGTGCCAGCCTCATTTGGCCCCGGGAAAGCCAAGAGACCCAGTACTTC. As protein: CASLIWPRESQETQYF.